The TCR beta chain under discussion was sequenced for a study of graft-versus-host responses after intestinal transplantation. Study details: All of the recipients had induction that used anti-thymocyte globulin, then tacrolimus and steroids for approximately 3 years.

Intraepithelial lymphocytes and lamina propria lymphocytes were released through processing of graft tissue. Whole-study results and caveats: Detection of GvH clones occurred in recipient marrow, and some had their first appearance in ileum or blood. In patients with graft-donor T cell macrochimerism, allograft graft-versus-host to host-versus-graft clonal ratios were high.

Points on this clone: Its specificity is not known.

CDR1 is KGHSH and CDR2 is LQKENI in the germline V gene. V was trimmed by 6 bases and J by 4 bases, leaving 22 bases between them. The CDR3 loop spans 17 amino acids. Clones were read by immunoSEQ multiplex PCR, and TCRdb kept only the in-frame ones, dropping some. The profile covers some 3,500 clones, with about 79% appearing a single time and under 8.5% taken by the ten largest. The starting material was ileum tissue, obtained around 17 and 21 days after intestinal transplantation. This TCR derives from a human patient who received an intestinal transplant, so some T cells may come from the graft donor. The chain has TRBV18 and TRBJ1-3, with D tentatively TRBD1 (5 bases). The CDR3 DNA is TGTGCCAGCTCCCCCAAAGGGGCGGGAATAGCGGGAAACACCATATATTTT. The encoded protein is CASSPKGAGIAGNTIYF.